Sequencing of this T cell receptor beta chain was carried out in a study of cytomegalovirus exposure and HLA in healthy donors. Use of 60 Vbeta and 13 Jbeta primers characterized the PCR. This table comes from immunoSEQ multiplex PCR, and its TCRdb copy is limited to in-frame clones, with some not included. The table lists around 100,000 clones. Per germline, CDR1 KGHSH and CDR2 LQKENI. V lost 5 bases and J lost 12, with 13 bases in between. The CDR3 length is 12 residues. The specimen was PBMCs. The V and J genes are TRBV18 and TRBJ1-4; no clear D. This sequence was found in a man aged 30-40 years in good health and CMV-seronegative. The CDR3 sequence is CASSMLDGELFF. As DNA, the CDR3 is TGTGCCAGCTCAATGCTCGACGGGGAACTGTTTTTT.